Below, 5 T cell receptor beta chains from the same sample are listed, as sequenced in a study of Ad26.COV2.S vaccination and SARS-CoV-2 variants. Treatment denoted: roughly 18 received Ad26.COV2.S at low or high dose, single or two shots; about 5 received placebo; per-sample allocation not given. Sampling took place 63 days after the first vaccine or placebo injection. TCRdb's copy holds only in-frame clones and misses some; the assay was immunoSEQ multiplex PCR. The sample consists of 400,000 to 500,000 clones, approximately 87% of them appearing once. This specimen was peripheral blood, taken in a trial of Ad26.COV2.S vaccine versus placebo. The receptor set was obtained from a person aged 18-60 years who received the Ad26.COV2.S COVID-19 vaccine or a placebo.

The gene calls are TRBV9 and TRBJ2-3, with D unclear. V lost 4 bases, J lost 0 bases, and 12 bases lay in between. This CDR3 has 15 residues. In germline, CDR1 is SGDLS, CDR2 YYNGEE. CDR3 in DNA: TGTGCCAGCAGCCCGGCCACGTCTAGCACAGATACGCAGTATTTT. Amino acid sequence: CASSPATSSTDTQYF.

The chain recombines TRBV7-9 with TRBJ2-3; possible D gene TRBD1, 6 bases. The germline V and J ends were trimmed by 1 base and 5 bases, with 10 bases remaining between them. The CDR3 runs to 14 residues. In germline, CDR1 is SEHNR, CDR2 FQNEAQ (reference sequence). The CDR3 loop is CASSLEQGRDTQYF. In DNA, the CDR3 is TGTGCCAGCAGCTTAGAGCAGGGGAGAGATACGCAGTATTTT.

The rearrangement joins TRBV5-5 to TRBJ2-1, with 7 bases that match TRBD1. After removal of 3 bases from V and 4 bases from J, the junction contained 1 base not matched to a gene. CDR1 is SGHKS, CDR2 YYEKEE, per germline (reference sequence). The length of the CDR3 is 13 residues. DNA of the CDR3: TGTGCCAGCAGCTCGACAGGGTACAATGAGCAGTTCTTC. It encodes CASSSTGYNEQFF.

The sample holds one count of this clone. This chain joins TRBV5-1 and TRBJ2-3, with D unresolved. This CDR3 spans 16 amino acids. The germline V gene encodes CDR1 SGHRS and CDR2 YFSETQ. Trimming shortened V by 1 base and J by 4 bases, and 16 bases separated the two germline ends. CDR3 residues: CASSLRGNPGPDTQYF. The CDR3 DNA reads as TGCGCCAGCAGCTTGAGAGGCAATCCAGGCCCAGATACGCAGTATTTT.

The chain employs TRBV4-1 and TRBJ2-1; 9 positions match TRBD2. There are 16 residues in the CDR3. Germline V lookup: CDR1 MGHRA, CDR2 YSYEKL. The V and J ends lost 2 bases and 8 bases, in that order; junction bases with no gene match: 10. DNA of the CDR3: TGCGCCAGCAGCCAACATAGGGCGGGGGGGCCCTATGAGCAGTTCTTC. Translating it yields CASSQHRAGGPYEQFF.